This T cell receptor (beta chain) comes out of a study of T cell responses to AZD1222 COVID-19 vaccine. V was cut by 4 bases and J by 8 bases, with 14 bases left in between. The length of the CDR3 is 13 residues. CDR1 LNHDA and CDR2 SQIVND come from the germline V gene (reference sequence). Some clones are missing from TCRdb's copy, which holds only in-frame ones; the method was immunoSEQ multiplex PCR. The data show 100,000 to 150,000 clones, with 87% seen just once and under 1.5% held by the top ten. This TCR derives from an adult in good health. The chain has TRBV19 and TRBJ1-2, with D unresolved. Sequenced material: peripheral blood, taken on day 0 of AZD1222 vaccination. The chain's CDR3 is CASSTVGTGGYTF. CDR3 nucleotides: TGTGCCAGTAGTACGGTGGGAACGGGCGGCTACACCTTC. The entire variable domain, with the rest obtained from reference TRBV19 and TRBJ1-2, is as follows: DGGITQSPKYLFRKEGQNVTLSCEQNLNHDAMYWYRQDPGQGLRLIYYSQIVNDFQKGDIAEGYSVSREKKESFPLTVTSAQKNPTAFYLCASSTVGTGGYTFGSGTRLTVV.